The entry that follows covers one T cell receptor (beta chain) sequence. As yet, its antigen is unknown. The DNA input per sorted-subset replicate PCR was about 220 ng, corresponding to 28,000 or so T cell genomes. The repertoire was sequenced with immunoSEQ multiplex PCR; TCRdb's copy has only in-frame clones and lacks some. Among around 600,000 clones listed, approximately 97% were seen once. This sample stems from a study of shared clonotypes between healthy human individuals. The CDR3 runs to 19 residues. CDR1 SGHAT and CDR2 FQNNGV come from the germline V gene. V shed 3 bases and J 0 bases; nucleotides not matched to a gene: 11. Whole-study findings and limits: Researchers found naive subsets generally carried larger estimated richness than memory subsets.

The sample taken for sequencing was naive CD4+ T cells sorted from blood. Stated subset: CD45RA+ positively selected. The gene calls are TRBV11-2 and TRBJ2-6; 7 positions match TRBD2. The sequence derives from a woman aged 25 to 39 in good health. The CDR3 nucleotides are TGTGCCAGCAGCTTTGACGGGAGGACGAAGAACTCTGGGGCCAACGTCCTGACTTTC. The encoded protein is CASSFDGRTKNSGANVLTF.